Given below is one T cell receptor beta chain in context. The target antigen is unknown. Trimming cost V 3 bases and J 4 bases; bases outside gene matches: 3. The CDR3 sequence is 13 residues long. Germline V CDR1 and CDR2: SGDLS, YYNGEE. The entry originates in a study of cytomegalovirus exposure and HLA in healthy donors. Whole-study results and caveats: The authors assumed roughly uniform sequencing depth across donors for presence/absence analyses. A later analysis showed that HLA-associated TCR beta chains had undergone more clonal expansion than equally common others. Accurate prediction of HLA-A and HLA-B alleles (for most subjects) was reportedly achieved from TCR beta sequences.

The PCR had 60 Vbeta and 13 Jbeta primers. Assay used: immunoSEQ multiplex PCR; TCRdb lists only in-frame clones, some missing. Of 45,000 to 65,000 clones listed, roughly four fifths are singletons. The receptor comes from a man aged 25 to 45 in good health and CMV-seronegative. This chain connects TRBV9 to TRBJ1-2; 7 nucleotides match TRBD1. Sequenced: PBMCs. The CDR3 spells CASSETGLYGYTF. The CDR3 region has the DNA TGTGCCAGCAGCGAGACAGGGCTCTATGGCTACACCTTC.